The 26 T cell receptor beta chains given below trace back to one sample, sequenced in a study of T cells after yellow fever vaccination. Via MiXCR, TCRdb re-called the 5' RACE reads, giving one row per CDR3 protein. The sample has approximately 61,000 distinct CDR3 sequences; roughly 6.9% are singletons. Sequenced material: CD8+ T cells sorted from PBMCs, taken on the day of the first yellow fever vaccination. The source is a young man who received the YFV17D yellow fever vaccine.

This clonotype was picked up many times. CDR3 coding DNA: TGTGCCAGCAGGCGTACTAGCGGGGGGGCCAATGAGCAGTTCTTC. Translating it yields CASRRTSGGANEQFF. The chain uses TRBV7-3 and TRBJ2-1, with 13 positions matching TRBD2. Per germline, CDR1 SGHTA and CDR2 FQGTGA. The J segment lost 6 bases and the V segment lost 6 bases, leaving 5 bases of the junction unmatched. The CDR3 has 15 residues. The full variable domain, its missing parts supplied by reference TRBV7-3 and TRBJ2-1, is GAGVSQTPSNKVTEKGKYVELRCDPISGHTALYWYRQSLGQGPEFLIYFQGTGAADDSGLPNDRFFAVRPEGSVSTLKIQRTERGDSAVYLCASRRTSGGANEQFFGPGTRLTVL.

This clonotype was counted ten times or more. V and J are TRBV20-1 and TRBJ1-2; 10 bases fit TRBD1. Germline assignment: CDR1 DFQATT and CDR2 SNEGSKA (reference sequence). The CDR3 spans 15 residues. The V segment lost 5 bases and the J segment 4 bases; nucleotides outside the gene matches: 10. The CDR3 nucleotides are TGCAGTGCTCCGTCAGGGACAGGGGACGGCTATGGCTACACCTTC. It translates to CSAPSGTGDGYGYTF.

A few counts support this clonotype. This chain connects TRBV29-1 to TRBJ1-2, with TRBD1 as a possible D gene (6 bases). The germline V gene has CDR1 SQVTM and CDR2 ANQGSEA. This CDR3 spans 13 amino acids. Trimming left V 3 bases short and J 3 bases short, with 11 bases between. CDR3 DNA: TGCAGCGTTGACGGGGGGCTAGACTATGGCTACACCTTC. Its translation is CSVDGGLDYGYTF.

This clonotype was seen at least ten times. The V call is TRBV7-9, the J call TRBJ2-2; D gene ambiguous. Germline assignment: CDR1 SEHNR and CDR2 FQNEAQ (reference sequence). The V gene lost 3 bases and the J gene lost 5 bases, with 7 bases spanning the gap. The CDR3 is made up of 13 amino acids. The CDR3 loop reads CASSFQGTGELFF. DNA for the CDR3: TGTGCCAGCAGCTTTCAAGGTACCGGGGAGCTGTTTTTT. Full variable domain (missing parts from reference TRBV7-9 and TRBJ2-2): DTGVSQNPRHKITKRGQNVTFRCDPISEHNRLYWYRQTLGQGPEFLTYFQNEAQLEKSRLLSDRFSAERPKGSFSTLEIQRTEQGDSAMYLCASSFQGTGELFFGEGSRLTVL.

The genes are TRBV5-1 and TRBJ2-3; 7 bases map to TRBD2. This CDR3 region has 18 residues. The germline V gene has CDR1 SGHRS and CDR2 YFSETQ. Germline trimming cut 0 bases from V and 5 bases from J; bases unmatched to any gene: 15. The CDR3 DNA sequence: TGCGCCAGCAGCTTGGCCGGGCTAGCGGCGGGGCCGAGAGATACGCAGTATTTT. It yields the protein CASSLAGLAAGPRDTQYF.

V usage is TRBV29-1 and J usage is TRBJ1-2; D uncertain. The CDR3 covers 12 residues. Germline V lookup: CDR1 SQVTM, CDR2 ANQGSEA. Trimming removed 4 bases at V and 7 bases at J, with 13 bases between. The CDR3 region is CSVVDWVGGYTF. CDR3 nucleotide sequence: TGCAGCGTTGTAGACTGGGTCGGTGGCTACACCTTC.

In its sample, this clonotype was seen many times. The chain is built from TRBV11-2 and TRBJ1-5; D might be TRBD1 (5 bases). V lost 5 bases and J lost 7, with 15 bases in between. The germline V gene has CDR1 SGHAT and CDR2 FQNNGV. The CDR3 is 14 residues long. The CDR3 DNA reads TGTGCCAGCAGCCTACATCAGGGAAACCAGCCCCAGCATTTT. It is translated as CASSLHQGNQPQHF.

The chain combines TRBV20-1 with TRBJ2-1; 8 bases are shared with TRBD2. With 8 bases clipped from V and 2 bases from J, the junction kept 5 bases outside the gene matches. CDR3 length: 13 residues. In germline, CDR1 is DFQATT, CDR2 SNEGSKA (reference sequence). The CDR3 region has the DNA TGCAGTAGACGCGGGGGGACCTACAATGAGCAGTTCTTC. The encoded protein is CSRRGGTYNEQFF.

The sample holds a few counts of this clonotype. The gene calls are TRBV11-2 and TRBJ2-1, with 10 bases aligning to TRBD2. Germline CDR1 reads SGHAT; CDR2 reads FQNNGV. The CDR3 is 15 amino acids. J lost 10 bases, V lost 1 base, and 7 bases had no gene match. DNA for the CDR3: TGTGCCAGCAGCTTAGCCAGCGGGGGGGCTTGGGAGCAGTTCTTC. Amino acid sequence: CASSLASGGAWEQFF.

This clonotype was detected only a few times. V usage is TRBV29-1 and J usage is TRBJ2-7; D unclear. Germline V gene sequence: CDR1 SQVTM, CDR2 ANQGSEA. This CDR3 has 13 residues. V was pared by 2 bases and J by 2 bases, with 10 bases between. CDR3 loop: CSVETALPYEQYF. The CDR3 DNA sequence: TGCAGCGTTGAAACGGCTCTCCCCTACGAGCAGTACTTC.

This clonotype was found many times. The V and J genes are TRBV5-1 and TRBJ2-4; no definite D call. Germline CDR1 and CDR2: SGHRS and YFSETQ. This CDR3 is built from 16 residues. With 0 bases removed from V and 0 bases from J, the gap between germline ends came to 10 bases. The CDR3 DNA is TGCGCCAGCAGCTTGGCCAGCCCTTTAGCCAAAAACATTCAGTACTTC. The encoded protein is CASSLASPLAKNIQYF.

The chain joins TRBV7-2 to TRBJ2-5; 12 nucleotides match TRBD2. This CDR3 contains 15 residues. Germline V gene lookup returns CDR1 SGHTA and CDR2 FQGNSA. V dropped 5 bases and J dropped 1; count of bases not matched to a gene: 2. The CDR3 coding sequence is TGTGCCAGCAGCGGACTAGCGGGGTTCCAAGAGACCCAGTACTTC. Its translation is CASSGLAGFQETQYF. The variable domain in full, with the rest retrieved from reference TRBV7-2 and TRBJ2-5, is GAGVSQSPSNKVTEKGKDVELRCDPISGHTALYWYRQSLGQGLEFLIYFQGNSAPDKSGLPSDRFSAERTGGSVSTLTIQRTQQEDSAVYLCASSGLAGFQETQYFGPGTRLLVL.

This clonotype was detected many times. The V gene is TRBV12-3 or TRBV12-4, the J gene TRBJ1-1; D gene uncertain. The CDR3 spans 16 residues. The ends were cut back, 2 bases at V and 4 bases at J, with 17 bases in the middle. CDR3 sequence reads: CASSLLATGYGTEAFF. CDR3 nucleotides: TGTGCCAGCAGTTTACTTGCGACGGGCTACGGCACTGAAGCTTTCTTT.

This clonotype has only a few counts. The chain employs TRBV7-6 and TRBJ2-4; D not resolved. With 5 bases removed from V and 13 bases from J, the gap between germline ends came to 15 bases. Germline V gene sequence: CDR1 SGHVS, CDR2 FNYEAQ. The CDR3 extends over 12 amino acids. CDR3 region: CASSAGSRPQYF. CDR3 in DNA: TGTGCCAGCAGCGCCGGTTCACGTCCCCAGTACTTC.

The sample holds many counts of this clonotype. V and J are TRBV27 and TRBJ2-6, with no clear D. Germline lookup yields CDR1 MNHEY and CDR2 SMNVEV (reference sequence). The CDR3 has 15 residues. V lost 0 bases and J lost 0, with 3 bases in between. CDR3 protein: CASSLSFSGANVLTF. In DNA, the CDR3 is TGTGCCAGCAGTTTATCGTTCTCTGGGGCCAACGTCCTGACTTTC.

The J gene is TRBJ2-7, the V gene TRBV10-3; 11 bases match TRBD1. V dropped 3 bases and J dropped 5; count of bases not matched to a gene: 6. The CDR3 extends over 15 amino acids. Germline assignment: CDR1 ENHRY and CDR2 SYGVKD. DNA for the CDR3: TGTGCCATCAGTGATCGGACAGGGGGCCTCCACGAGCAGTACTTC. Its translation: CAISDRTGGLHEQYF.

Many counts were recorded for this clonotype. The rearrangement uses TRBV6-2 or TRBV6-3 and TRBJ1-6, with D unresolved. The CDR3 consists of 18 residues. Trimming pared 4 bases from V and 1 base from J, leaving 17 bases between. CDR1 is MNHEY and CDR2 is SVGEGT in the germline V gene. The CDR3 bases are TGTGCCAGCAGTTCGCCGGGCTCCGGTAGTTCCTATAATTCACCCCTCCACTTT. Protein product: CASSSPGSGSSYNSPLHF.

This clonotype occurred many times. This chain connects TRBV7-9 to TRBJ2-3, with D uncertain. CDR3 size: 15 residues. Deletions cut 1 base from V and 3 bases from J, with 11 bases between. Per germline, CDR1 SEHNR and CDR2 FQNEAQ (reference sequence). The CDR3 here is CASSLVALPTDTQYF. Written as DNA, the CDR3 is TGTGCCAGCAGCTTAGTGGCCCTTCCTACAGATACGCAGTATTTT. The complete variable domain, with remaining parts taken from reference TRBV7-9 and TRBJ2-3, reads DTGVSQNPRHKITKRGQNVTFRCDPISEHNRLYWYRQTLGQGPEFLTYFQNEAQLEKSRLLSDRFSAERPKGSFSTLEIQRTEQGDSAMYLCASSLVALPTDTQYFGPGTRLTVL.

This chain links TRBV7-3 with TRBJ1-1; unclear D gene. In germline, CDR1 is SGHTA, CDR2 FQGTGA. Trimming removed 5 bases from V and 10 bases from J, with 17 bases in between. This CDR3 contains 13 residues. CDR3 amino acids: CASSVDNEGTAFF. The CDR3 DNA reads TGTGCCAGCAGCGTCGACAACGAGGGAACAGCTTTCTTT.

This clonotype was seen only a few times. The chain carries TRBV11-2 and TRBJ2-2; D gene unclear. Germline CDR1 reads SGHAT; CDR2 reads FQNNGV. Trimming cost V 1 base and J 3 bases, with 15 bases left between them. This CDR3 comprises 17 residues. The CDR3: CASSLVVQPTYTGELFF. The DNA for the CDR3 is TGTGCCAGCAGCTTAGTGGTACAGCCAACTTACACCGGGGAGCTGTTTTTT.

The DNA of the CDR3 is TGTGCCACCAGTGGCCTGACTAGCGGGGGTTCCTACGAGCAGTACGTC. Protein: CATSGLTSGGSYEQYV. This chain links TRBV24-1 with TRBJ2-7; 12 bases map to TRBD2. The CDR3 covers 16 residues. Germline-derived CDR1 and CDR2 are KGHDR and SFDVKD. Germline trimming cut 5 bases from V and 1 base from J; bases unmatched to any gene: 5.

This clonotype has ten or more counts. This chain connects TRBV28 to TRBJ1-5; 8 positions match TRBD1. Germline V gene lookup returns CDR1 MDHEN and CDR2 SYDVKM. Germline trimming cut 6 bases from V and 4 bases from J; bases unmatched to any gene: 8. The length of the CDR3 is 15 residues. CDR3 DNA sequence: TGTGCCAGCAGCCCGAGGACAGGGCGAAATCAGCCCCAGCATTTT. Its translation is CASSPRTGRNQPQHF.

This clonotype came up a few times. The chain uses TRBV5-5 and TRBJ2-1; D is uncertain. V gave up 2 bases and J gave up 9 bases, with 15 bases separating them. The CDR3 covers 14 residues. Germline V gene sequence: CDR1 SGHKS, CDR2 YYEKEE (reference sequence). CDR3 nucleotide sequence: TGTGCCAGCAGCTTCTTAGGTCGAGTTGTTGAGCAGTTCTTC. This sequence encodes CASSFLGRVVEQFF.

This clonotype was seen more than once but under ten times. The chain links TRBV12-3 or TRBV12-4 to TRBJ2-5; possibly TRBD1 for D (6 bases). The CDR3 sequence is 13 residues long. With 7 bases removed from V and 7 bases from J, the gap between germline ends came to 16 bases. The CDR3 sequence: CASNEGQPGTQYF. As DNA, the CDR3 is TGTGCCAGCAACGAAGGACAGCCCGGGACCCAGTACTTC.

This clonotype was counted a few times. The rearrangement joins TRBV10-3 to TRBJ2-7; a weak D match, TRBD1 (5 bases). The CDR3 is 14 amino acids. Germline CDR1 is ENHRY and CDR2 is SYGVKD. Trimming stripped 2 bases from V and 2 bases from J, with 10 bases between. As DNA, the CDR3 is TGTGCCATCAGTGAGGGGGCAGATCCCTACGAGCAGTACTTC. It yields the protein CAISEGADPYEQYF.

The chain has TRBV7-3 and TRBJ2-5; possibly TRBD2 for D (6 bases). This CDR3 has 15 amino acids. The V end lost 2 bases, the J end lost 5 bases, and 15 bases lay between the germline ends. Germline-derived CDR1 and CDR2 are SGHTA and FQGTGA. CDR3 residues: CASSLGGPRLETQYF. The CDR3 DNA sequence: TGTGCCAGCAGCTTAGGAGGGCCCAGGCTGGAGACCCAGTACTTC. Based on the CDR3 plus reference TRBV7-3 and TRBJ2-5, the full variable domain is GAGVSQTPSNKVTEKGKYVELRCDPISGHTALYWYRQSLGQGPEFLIYFQGTGAADDSGLPNDRFFAVRPEGSVSTLKIQRTERGDSAVYLCASSLGGPRLETQYFGPGTRLLVL.